These 21 T cell receptor beta chains came from one sample sequenced in a study of blood T cells in healthy people across ages. Primers used in a second PCR of roughly 7 to 12 cycles were a sample-barcoded 5' primer and a J-beta primer mix. MiXCR, applied by TCRdb to the 5' RACE reads, yields one record per CDR3 protein. The sample has around 800,000 distinct CDR3 sequences, under 55% seen once; the top ten hold around 18%. Sequencing was done on a sample of blood. The source of these receptors is a man aged 55 to 70 in good health.

The chain carries TRBV7-9 and TRBJ1-2; D is unresolved. Trimming took off 5 bases at V and 2 bases at J, with 9 bases between the two ends. CDR1 and CDR2 (germline): SEHNR, FQNEAQ (reference sequence). There are 13 residues in the CDR3. The DNA for the CDR3 is TGTGCCAGCAGCGATGACGGCAACTATGGCTACACCTTC. This encodes CASSDDGNYGYTF.

This clonotype was counted a few times. The V and J genes are TRBV20-1 and TRBJ2-5; TRBD1 agrees at 8 bases. Looked up from germline, CDR1 is DFQATT and CDR2 is SNEGSKA (reference sequence). J gave up 4 bases and V 3 bases, and 7 bases lay outside the gene matches. The CDR3 length is 14 residues. CDR3 nucleotides: TGCAGTGCTAGTCAGCAGGGGGCTCTAGAGACCCAGTACTTC. This gives the protein CSASQQGALETQYF.

In this sample, this clonotype turned up once. This chain links TRBV6-2 or TRBV6-3 with TRBJ2-3; the match to TRBD1 covers 9 bases. J gave up 3 bases and V 2 bases, and 9 bases lay outside the gene matches. The CDR3 has 17 amino acids. Germline V gene sequence: CDR1 MNHEY, CDR2 SVGEGT. This CDR3 is CASSYPARDRATDTQYF. The CDR3 region has the DNA TGTGCCAGCAGTTACCCCGCCCGGGACAGGGCAACAGATACGCAGTATTTT.

This rearrangement joins TRBV4-1 to TRBJ2-1, with D possibly matching TRBD2 (6 bases). This CDR3 spans 13 amino acids. Germline V gene sequence: CDR1 MGHRA, CDR2 YSYEKL. Trimming cost V 4 bases and J 9 bases, with 13 bases left between them. The CDR3 DNA is TGCGCCAGCAGCCCCTCGGGGGTGGGTGAGCAGTTCTTC. Its protein product is CASSPSGVGEQFF.

The gene calls are TRBV7-9 and TRBJ1-2, with D possibly being TRBD1 (5 bases). CDR1 is SEHNR and CDR2 is FQNEAQ in the germline V gene (reference sequence). The CDR3 has 14 residues. V was pared by 4 bases and J by 4 bases, with 13 bases between. The CDR3, as DNA: TGTGCCAGCAGCTCACAGGCTTACGGCTATGGCTACACCTTC. Translated: CASSSQAYGYGYTF. Drawing the rest from reference TRBV7-9 and TRBJ1-2, the complete variable domain is DTGVSQNPRHKITKRGQNVTFRCDPISEHNRLYWYRQTLGQGPEFLTYFQNEAQLEKSRLLSDRFSAERPKGSFSTLEIQRTEQGDSAMYLCASSSQAYGYGYTFGSGTRLTVV.

This clonotype has at least ten counts. The chain employs TRBV12-3 or TRBV12-4 and TRBJ2-6, with D maybe TRBD1 (5 bases). CDR3 length equals 14 residues. Deletions cut 6 bases from V and 2 bases from J, with 8 bases between. The CDR3 region has the DNA TGTGCCAGCAGCCCCAGGGCTGGGGCCAACGTCCTGACTTTC. This codes for CASSPRAGANVLTF.

The CDR3 loop is CASSQKLESHEQYF. The CDR3 DNA sequence: TGTGCCAGCAGCCAAAAGTTAGAATCCCACGAGCAGTACTTC. V and J are TRBV3-1 and TRBJ2-7; the D is unclear. The CDR3 has 14 amino acids. Germline values: CDR1 LGHDT, CDR2 YNNKEL (reference sequence). Trimming shortened V by 2 bases and J by 5 bases, and 13 bases separated the two germline ends.

This clonotype showed up just a few times. The J gene is TRBJ2-3, the V gene TRBV10-3; no definite D call. Trimming removed 2 bases from V and 1 base from J, with 4 bases in between. The CDR3 extends over 13 amino acids. Germline V gives CDR1 ENHRY, CDR2 SYGVKD. CDR3 amino acids: CAISEEGTDTQYF. As DNA, the CDR3 is TGTGCCATCAGTGAGGAGGGCACAGATACGCAGTATTTT.

This clonotype was counted many times. V usage is TRBV11-2 and J usage is TRBJ1-4; D gene ambiguous. V lost 0 bases, J lost 5 bases, and 7 bases lay in between. This CDR3 has 14 amino acids. Germline V gene sequence: CDR1 SGHAT, CDR2 FQNNGV. The CDR3 DNA reads as TGTGCCAGCAGCTTAGAACCGGGCAATGAAAAACTGTTTTTT. This translates into CASSLEPGNEKLFF.

The chain joins TRBV20-1 to TRBJ2-7; either TRBD1 or TRBD2 may fit D (5 bases each). The CDR3 is 15 residues long. CDR1 is DFQATT, CDR2 SNEGSKA, per germline (reference sequence). V lost 3 bases, J lost 2 bases, and 17 bases lay in between. CDR3 amino acids: CSASLGVTKPYEQYF. Written as DNA, the CDR3 is TGCAGTGCTAGTCTGGGGGTAACCAAGCCCTACGAGCAGTACTTC.

This chain joins TRBV20-1 and TRBJ2-6; 7 nucleotides line up with TRBD1. The CDR3 consists of 17 residues. The J segment lost 1 base and the V segment lost 6 bases, leaving 12 bases of the junction unmatched. The germline V gene has CDR1 DFQATT and CDR2 SNEGSKA (reference sequence). The CDR3 bases are TGCAGTGCCCCGGCTGGGACAGACCAGTCTGGGGCCAACGTCCTGACTTTC. Translating it yields CSAPAGTDQSGANVLTF.

This clonotype was seen a few times. The chain couples TRBV15 to TRBJ1-4; D uncertain. V lost 0 bases and J lost 8, with 7 bases in between. The CDR3 loop spans 13 amino acids. The germline CDR1 and CDR2 sequences are LNHNV and YYDKDF (reference sequence). Here the CDR3 DNA reads TGTGCCACCAGCAGAGATCTGGAAGAAAAACTGTTTTTT. It translates to CATSRDLEEKLFF.

This sequence joins TRBV6-1 and TRBJ2-4; D possibly uses TRBD1 or TRBD2 (5 bases each). The CDR3 covers 13 residues. Per the germline V gene, CDR1 is MNHNS and CDR2 is SASEGT. Deletions cut 8 bases from V and 3 bases from J, with 11 bases between. As DNA, the CDR3 is TGTGCCAGCGAAACAGGACTCAAAAACATTCAGTACTTC. Translation: CASETGLKNIQYF.

The rearrangement joins TRBV4-3 to TRBJ1-1, with TRBD1 matching 7 bases. The germline gives CDR1 LGHNA, CDR2 YSLEER. The junction had 9 bases not matched to a gene; V was cut back by 3 bases and J by 5 bases. CDR3 size: 15 residues. Here the CDR3 reads CASSQGTDGRTEAFF. CDR3 nucleotide sequence: TGCGCCAGCAGCCAGGGGACAGACGGAAGGACTGAAGCTTTCTTT.

V gene TRBV20-1 combines with J gene TRBJ2-7, with 7 bases lining up with TRBD2. The CDR3 is 15 residues long. From germline, CDR1 is DFQATT and CDR2 SNEGSKA (reference sequence). Unmatched junction bases numbered 15, after V lost 3 bases and J lost 7 bases. This chain's CDR3 is CSARSATSGEGEQYF. As DNA, the CDR3 is TGCAGTGCTAGGTCGGCGACTTCGGGGGAGGGGGAGCAGTACTTC.

V usage is TRBV20-1 and J usage is TRBJ2-1; 10 nucleotides agree with TRBD2. V lost 0 bases and J lost 0; bases outside the gene matches: 8. CDR1 is DFQATT and CDR2 is SNEGSKA in the germline V gene (reference sequence). The CDR3 is 18 residues long. The CDR3 is CSAREYSGGTSSYNEQFF. Here the CDR3 DNA reads TGCAGTGCTAGAGAGTATAGCGGGGGGACCAGCTCCTACAATGAGCAGTTCTTC.

This chain uses TRBV29-1 with TRBJ2-7; 9 positions match TRBD1. Germline V lookup: CDR1 SQVTM, CDR2 ANQGSEA. CDR3 length equals 17 residues. V lost 6 bases and J lost 1; bases outside the gene matches: 16. CDR3 nucleotides: TGCAGCGTCACCACCTCCGGGACAGGGTATGAATCCTACGAGCAGTACTTC. Protein sequence: CSVTTSGTGYESYEQYF.

The chain joins TRBV2 to TRBJ1-5, with 11 positions matching TRBD1. Trimming at V came to 8 bases and at J to 4 bases, leaving 4 bases not matched to a gene. This CDR3 spans 14 amino acids. Germline V gene data show CDR1 as SNHLY and CDR2 as FYNNEI. The CDR3 DNA reads as TGTGCCAGCGCCCGGGACAGGGGGAATCAGCCCCAGCATTTT. Translation gives CASARDRGNQPQHF.

This chain links TRBV29-1 with TRBJ2-1; 8 positions match TRBD2. Germline V gives CDR1 SQVTM, CDR2 ANQGSEA. This CDR3 region has 15 residues. Trimming removed 7 bases from V and 10 bases from J; junction bases left unmatched: 18. The chain's CDR3 is CSATKRGLDSKEQFF. As DNA, the CDR3 is TGCAGCGCCACGAAGCGGGGGTTAGATAGCAAGGAGCAGTTCTTC.

This clonotype was found a few times. The chain employs TRBV4-2 and TRBJ2-2, with a possible D match to TRBD1 (5 bases). Germline V gene data show CDR1 as LGHNA and CDR2 as YNFKEQ. The CDR3 consists of 15 residues. Trimming left V 0 bases short and J 1 base short, with 6 bases between. CDR3: CASSQEQGNTGELFF. DNA for the CDR3: TGTGCCAGCAGCCAAGAGCAGGGGAACACCGGGGAGCTGTTTTTT.

The rearrangement joins TRBV6-2 or TRBV6-3 to TRBJ2-7; 11 bases line up with TRBD1. Unmatched junction bases numbered 4, after V lost 6 bases and J lost 0 bases. CDR3 size: 15 residues. The germline V gene has CDR1 MNHEY and CDR2 SVGEGT. The DNA for the CDR3 is TGTGCCAGCAGGGACGGGACAGGGGGCTCCTACGAGCAGTACTTC. Its translation is CASRDGTGGSYEQYF.